This TCR beta chain emerged from a study of blood T cell repertoires in COVID-19. With V trimmed by 5 bases and J by 1 base, 5 bases remained unmatched. The CDR3 extends over 17 amino acids. Germline CDR1 is SGHVS and CDR2 is FNYEAQ. TCRdb's copy holds only in-frame clones and misses some; the assay was immunoSEQ multiplex PCR. Here the sample spans under 250,000 clones, about 90% being singletons. The chain combines TRBV7-6 with TRBJ2-3; 14 bases map to TRBD2. Sequenced input: PBMCs or T cells enriched from blood (not recorded which). This TCR derives from a woman aged 35 to 49 who had been exposed to COVID-19. CDR3 nucleotides: TGTGCCAGCAGCCAGACTAGCGGGAGGGGAGGCACAGATACGCAGTATTTT. Amino acid sequence: CASSQTSGRGGTDTQYF.